This record concerns one T cell receptor beta chain sequence. This entry comes from a study of shared clonotypes between healthy human individuals. Caucasian adults residing in Nashville, Tennessee made up all the donors. The test was conducted at deep level. The material for each subset, its genomic DNA, was split evenly across several immunoSEQ plates. Assay: immunoSEQ multiplex PCR; the TCRdb copy retains only in-frame clones and omits some. The sample gives roughly 490,000 clones, around three quarters of which show up once; 9.5% to 15% is in the top ten. The CDR3 consists of 14 residues. V lost 5 bases to trimming and J lost 3 bases, with 14 bases between them. The germline CDR1 and CDR2 sequences are MDHEN and SYDVKM.

The TCR originated in a middle-aged woman in good health. Some clones in this sample may be carry-over from other donors' samples. Material: PBMCs. The gene calls are TRBV28 and TRBJ2-7; D is ambiguous. CDR3 in amino acids: CASSPPGQVYEQYF. The CDR3 nucleotides are TGTGCCAGCAGTCCCCCCGGGCAGGTCTACGAGCAGTACTTC.